This T cell receptor beta chain was identified during a study of blood T cells in healthy people across ages. Whole-study context: Template-switching capture recovered about one barcoded beta molecule per two T cells. Whole-study findings and limits: Unknown donor CMV status possibly confounded expanded clonotype changes.

A J-beta primer mix and a sample-barcoded 5' primer were used in a second PCR of about 7 to 12 cycles. TCRdb used MiXCR to reprocess the 5' RACE reads, holding one entry per CDR3 protein. Seen here are roughly 860,000 distinct CDR3 sequences, 62% observed once, and the top ten hold 25% to 35%. In regard to this clonotype: Its antigen remains unidentified.

Investigators took approximately 10 milliliters of peripheral blood from every donor. Per-sample yields of isolated PBMCs were at least 6 million. The CDR3 is 14 amino acids. CDR1 is SQVTM, CDR2 ANQGSEA, per germline. The chain couples TRBV29-1 to TRBJ2-4; D gene uncertain. The J call may be wrong; the DNA end is better matched by TRBJ2-7. This TCR was recovered from a man aged 25-45 years in good health. Sequencing was carried out using blood. CDR3 protein: CSVEAKTDSYEQYF. As DNA, the CDR3 is TGCAGCGTTGAAGCGAAAACAGACTCCTACGAGCAGTACTTC.